This T cell receptor beta chain stems from a study of Ad26.COV2.S vaccination and SARS-CoV-2 variants. Study context: Intramuscularly, Ad26.COV2.S was given either once or twice, 56 days apart.

This clone was seen once. Data came from immunoSEQ multiplex PCR; TCRdb stores just in-frame clones and leaves some out. The top ten hold around 4.5% of the sample, which has about 440,000 clones, about nine tenths seen once. Specified treatment: approximately 18 received Ad26.COV2.S at low or high dose, single or two shots; roughly five received placebo; per-sample allocation not given. On day 63 after the first injection, vaccine and placebo recipients gave samples. Material: peripheral blood, obtained in a trial of Ad26.COV2.S vaccine versus placebo. The receptor was isolated from a person aged 18 to 65 who received the Ad26.COV2.S COVID-19 vaccine or a placebo.

DNA for the CDR3: TGTGCCAGCAGGCGAACCGGGACTAGATGGAAGGGTGAGCAGTTCTTC. This translates into CASRRTGTRWKGEQFF. This sequence joins TRBV28 and TRBJ2-1; TRBD2 matches at 8 bases. The CDR3 loop spans 16 amino acids. Germline trimming cut 6 bases from V and 9 bases from J; bases unmatched to any gene: 16. Germline CDR1 MDHEN, CDR2 SYDVKM. The whole variable domain, remainder taken from reference TRBV28 and TRBJ2-1, is DVKVTQSSRYLVKRTGEKVFLECVQDMDHENMFWYRQDPGLGLRLIYFSYDVKMKEKGDIPEGYSVSREKKERFSLILESASTNQTSMYLCASRRTGTRWKGEQFFGPGTRLTVL.